This TCR beta chain was captured by sequencing in a study of blood T cell repertoires in COVID-19. Study background: Samples came from the United States, Italy and Spain, spanning acute and convalescent COVID-19. Nucleic acid was either cDNA or gDNA, and it came from T cells, B-cell-depleted T cells, or PBMCs.

The CDR3 totals 16 residues. In the original analysis: Amplification from reference gene primers served as the basis for estimated nucleated cell counts. Profiling relied on immunoSEQ multiplex PCR, and the TCRdb table lists in-frame clones only, not all of them. The V and J calls and clone size are taken from that table; D and trimming were inferred from the DNA. The table has approximately 500,000 clones, 80% to 90% seen once. This chain uses TRBV21-1 with TRBJ2-1; whether TRBD1, the table's D call, matches the DNA was not checked. TRBV21-1 is given as a pseudogene. Material: peripheral blood. This TCR came from a man younger than 35 with COVID-19, enrolled during active disease. The CDR3 sequence is CASSKAGHRSYNEQFF. The CDR3 nucleotides read TGTGCCAGCAGCAAAGCCGGACACCGCTCCTACAATGAGCAGTTCTTC.